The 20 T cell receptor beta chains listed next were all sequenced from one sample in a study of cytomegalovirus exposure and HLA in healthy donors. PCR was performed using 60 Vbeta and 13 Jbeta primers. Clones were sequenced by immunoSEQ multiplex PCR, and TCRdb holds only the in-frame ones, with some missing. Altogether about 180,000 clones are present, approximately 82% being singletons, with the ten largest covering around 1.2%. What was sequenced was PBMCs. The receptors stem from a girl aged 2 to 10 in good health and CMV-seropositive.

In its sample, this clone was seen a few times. CDR3 sequence reads: CASSQAPQGTGELFF. CDR3 bases: TGCGCCAGCAGCCAAGCCCCACAGGGAACCGGGGAGCTGTTTTTT. This sequence joins TRBV4-1 and TRBJ2-2; D is possibly TRBD1 (6 bases). Trimming removed 1 base at V and 5 bases at J, with 11 bases between. This CDR3 spans 15 amino acids. Germline CDR1 MGHRA, CDR2 YSYEKL.

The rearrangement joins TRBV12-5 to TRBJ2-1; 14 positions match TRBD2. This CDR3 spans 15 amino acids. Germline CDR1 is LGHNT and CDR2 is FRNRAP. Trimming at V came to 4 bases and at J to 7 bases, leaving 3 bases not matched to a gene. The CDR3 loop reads CASGSGTSGSNEQFF. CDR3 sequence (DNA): TGTGCTAGTGGTTCCGGGACTAGCGGGAGTAATGAGCAGTTCTTC.

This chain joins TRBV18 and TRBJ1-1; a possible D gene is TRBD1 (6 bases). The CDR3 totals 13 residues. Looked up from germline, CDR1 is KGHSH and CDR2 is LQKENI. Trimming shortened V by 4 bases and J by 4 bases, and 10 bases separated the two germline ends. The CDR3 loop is CASSQGQSTEAFF. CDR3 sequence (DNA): TGTGCCAGCTCACAAGGACAGAGCACTGAAGCTTTCTTT.

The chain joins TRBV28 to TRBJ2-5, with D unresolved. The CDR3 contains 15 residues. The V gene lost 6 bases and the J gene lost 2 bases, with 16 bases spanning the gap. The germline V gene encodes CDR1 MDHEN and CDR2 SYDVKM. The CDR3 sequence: CASRPSMVGQETQYF. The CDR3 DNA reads TGTGCCAGCAGACCTTCCATGGTCGGTCAAGAGACCCAGTACTTC.

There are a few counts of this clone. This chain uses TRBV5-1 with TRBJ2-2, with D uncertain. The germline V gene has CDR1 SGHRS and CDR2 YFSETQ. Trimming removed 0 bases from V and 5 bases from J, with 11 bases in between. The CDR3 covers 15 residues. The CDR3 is CASSLDGPSTGELFF. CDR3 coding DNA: TGCGCCAGCAGCTTGGATGGCCCTTCGACCGGGGAGCTGTTTTTT. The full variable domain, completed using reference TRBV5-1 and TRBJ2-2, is KAGVTQTPRYLIKTRGQQVTLSCSPISGHRSVSWYQQTPGQGLQFLFEYFSETQRNKGNFPGRFSGRQFSNSRSEMNVSTLELGDSALYLCASSLDGPSTGELFFGEGSRLTVL.

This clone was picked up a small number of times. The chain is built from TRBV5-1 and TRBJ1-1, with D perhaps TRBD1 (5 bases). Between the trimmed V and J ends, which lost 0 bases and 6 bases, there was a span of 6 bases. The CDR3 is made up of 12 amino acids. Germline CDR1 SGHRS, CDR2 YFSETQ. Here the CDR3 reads CASSLVQAEAFF. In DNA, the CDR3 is TGCGCCAGCAGCTTGGTACAGGCTGAAGCTTTCTTT.

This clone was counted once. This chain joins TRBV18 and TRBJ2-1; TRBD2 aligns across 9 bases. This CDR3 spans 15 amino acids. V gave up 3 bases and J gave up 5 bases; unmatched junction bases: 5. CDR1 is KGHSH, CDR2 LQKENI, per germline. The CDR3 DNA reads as TGTGCCAGCTCACCCGGGACTAGCAGCCACAATGAGCAGTTCTTC. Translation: CASSPGTSSHNEQFF. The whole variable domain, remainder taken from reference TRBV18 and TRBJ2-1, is NAGVMQNPRHLVRRRGQEARLRCSPMKGHSHVYWYRQLPEEGLKFMVYLQKENIIDESGMPKERFSAEFPKEGPSILRIQQVVRGDSAAYFCASSPGTSSHNEQFFGPGTRLTVL.

In DNA, the CDR3 is TGTGCCAGCAGTTACCCCCAGCGGGGCAATGAGCAGTTCTTC. Amino acids: CASSYPQRGNEQFF. V is TRBV6-6 and J is TRBJ2-1; TRBD2 matches 7 bases. The CDR3 totals 14 residues. Germline V gene lookup returns CDR1 MNHNY and CDR2 SVGAGI (reference sequence). V lost 2 bases and J lost 6; bases outside the gene matches: 4.

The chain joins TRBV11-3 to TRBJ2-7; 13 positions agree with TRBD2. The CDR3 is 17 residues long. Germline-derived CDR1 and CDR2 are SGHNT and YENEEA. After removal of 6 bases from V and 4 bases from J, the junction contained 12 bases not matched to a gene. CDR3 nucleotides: TGTGCCAGCAGTCAGGACGACTGGACTAGCGGGAGTTACGAGCAGTACTTC. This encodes CASSQDDWTSGSYEQYF.

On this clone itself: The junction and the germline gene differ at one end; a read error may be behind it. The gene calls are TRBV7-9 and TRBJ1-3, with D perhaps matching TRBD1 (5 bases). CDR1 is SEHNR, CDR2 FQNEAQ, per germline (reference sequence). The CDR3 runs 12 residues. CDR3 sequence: CSSQGSGNTIYF. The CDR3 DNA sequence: TGTTCCAGCCAGGGATCTGGAAACACCATATATTTT.

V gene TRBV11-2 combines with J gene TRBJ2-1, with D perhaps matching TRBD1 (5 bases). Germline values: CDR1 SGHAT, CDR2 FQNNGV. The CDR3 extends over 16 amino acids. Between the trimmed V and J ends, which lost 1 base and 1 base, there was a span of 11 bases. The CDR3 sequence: CASSLGGRLSYNEQFF. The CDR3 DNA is TGTGCCAGCAGCTTAGGGGGCAGGTTGTCCTACAATGAGCAGTTCTTC. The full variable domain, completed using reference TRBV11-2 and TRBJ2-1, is EAGVAQSPRYKIIEKRQSVAFWCNPISGHATLYWYQQILGQGPKLLIQFQNNGVVDDSQLPKDRFSAERLKGVDSTLKIQPAKLEDSAVYLCASSLGGRLSYNEQFFGPGTRLTVL.

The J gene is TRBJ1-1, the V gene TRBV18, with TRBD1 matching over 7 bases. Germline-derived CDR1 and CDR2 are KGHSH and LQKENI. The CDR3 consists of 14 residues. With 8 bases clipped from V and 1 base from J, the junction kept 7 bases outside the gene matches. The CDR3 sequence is CASNRDRGNTEAFF. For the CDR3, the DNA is TGTGCCAGCAACCGGGACAGAGGGAACACTGAAGCTTTCTTT.

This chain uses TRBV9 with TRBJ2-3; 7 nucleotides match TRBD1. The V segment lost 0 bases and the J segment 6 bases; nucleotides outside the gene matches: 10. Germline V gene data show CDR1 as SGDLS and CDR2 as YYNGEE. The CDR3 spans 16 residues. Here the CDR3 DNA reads TGTGCCAGCAGCGTAGAGGAGATACAGGGGTGGGATACGCAGTATTTT. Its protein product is CASSVEEIQGWDTQYF.

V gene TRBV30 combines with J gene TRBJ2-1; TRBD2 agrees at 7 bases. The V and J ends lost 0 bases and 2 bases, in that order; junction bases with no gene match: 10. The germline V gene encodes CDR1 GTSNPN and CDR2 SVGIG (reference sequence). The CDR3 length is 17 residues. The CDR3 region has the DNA TGTGCCTGGAGTGTGGGCCCAGGGCGGGGGACCTACAATGAGCAGTTCTTC. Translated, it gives CAWSVGPGRGTYNEQFF.

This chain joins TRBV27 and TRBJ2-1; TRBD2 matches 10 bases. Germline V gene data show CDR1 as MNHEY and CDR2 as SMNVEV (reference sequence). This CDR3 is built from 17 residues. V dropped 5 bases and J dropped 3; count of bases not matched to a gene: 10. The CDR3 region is CASSPILPSGSYNEQFF. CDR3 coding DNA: TGTGCCAGCAGTCCTATCCTCCCTAGCGGGAGCTACAATGAGCAGTTCTTC.

The CDR3 DNA reads as TGTGCCAGCAGTCCTACCCCGGACAGCTCTATGAACACTGAAGCTTTCTTT. Its translation: CASSPTPDSSMNTEAFF. V gene TRBV28 combines with J gene TRBJ1-1; a possible D gene is TRBD1 (6 bases). Deletions cut 5 bases from V and 0 bases from J, with 19 bases between. The germline CDR1 and CDR2 sequences are MDHEN and SYDVKM. There are 17 residues in the CDR3.

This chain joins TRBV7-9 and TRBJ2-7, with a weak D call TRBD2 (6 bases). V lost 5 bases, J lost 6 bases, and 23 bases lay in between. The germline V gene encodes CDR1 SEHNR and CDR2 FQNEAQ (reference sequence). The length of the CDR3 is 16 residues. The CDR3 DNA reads TGTGCCAGCAGCCCAGGCAGGCGGGGAAGGCTGGGCGAGCAGTACTTC. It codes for CASSPGRRGRLGEQYF.

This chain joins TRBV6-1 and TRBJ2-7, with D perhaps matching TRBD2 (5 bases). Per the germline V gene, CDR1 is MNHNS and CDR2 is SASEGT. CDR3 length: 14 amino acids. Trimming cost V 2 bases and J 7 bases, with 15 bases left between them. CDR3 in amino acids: CASSESATPGEQYF. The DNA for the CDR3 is TGTGCCAGCAGTGAATCCGCTACCCCGGGGGAGCAGTACTTC.

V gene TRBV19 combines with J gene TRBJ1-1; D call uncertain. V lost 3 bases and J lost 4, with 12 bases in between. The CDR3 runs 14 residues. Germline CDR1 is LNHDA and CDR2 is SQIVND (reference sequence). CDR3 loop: CASSMTGWSTEAFF. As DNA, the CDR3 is TGTGCCAGTAGTATGACGGGGTGGAGCACTGAAGCTTTCTTT.

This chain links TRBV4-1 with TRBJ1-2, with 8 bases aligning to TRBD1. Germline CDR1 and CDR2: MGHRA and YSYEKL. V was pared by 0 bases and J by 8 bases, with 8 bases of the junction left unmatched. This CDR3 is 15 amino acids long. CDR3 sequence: CASSQEGQGAIGYTF. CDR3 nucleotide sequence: TGCGCCAGCAGCCAAGAAGGCCAGGGGGCCATAGGCTACACCTTC.